This T cell receptor beta chain was retrieved from a study of cytomegalovirus exposure and HLA in healthy donors. Study results and caveats: Rates of TCR association differed by HLA locus in a later analysis, with DRB1 highest and HLA-C lowest. The CMV antigen specificity of a few CMV-associated chains was confirmed through in vitro analysis.

Germline lookup yields CDR1 SGHTA and CDR2 FQGNSA. This CDR3 is 13 amino acids long. Amplification used 60 Vbeta primers and 13 Jbeta primers. Clones were read by immunoSEQ multiplex PCR, and TCRdb kept only the in-frame ones, dropping some. The sample contains roughly 110,000 clones, 73% of which appear only once. In the case of this clone: Its target is unknown.

Everyone who donated was a healthy bone marrow donor. This chain links TRBV7-2 with TRBJ2-5; 7 bases fit TRBD1. Near its end, the DNA agrees better with TRBJ2-7, so the J call may be wrong. This receptor was taken from a man in his thirties or forties in good health and CMV-seronegative. Sequencing input: PBMCs. The CDR3: CASSLQGNYEQYF. As DNA, the CDR3 is TGTGCCAGCAGCCTACAGGGGAACTACGAGCAGTACTTC.